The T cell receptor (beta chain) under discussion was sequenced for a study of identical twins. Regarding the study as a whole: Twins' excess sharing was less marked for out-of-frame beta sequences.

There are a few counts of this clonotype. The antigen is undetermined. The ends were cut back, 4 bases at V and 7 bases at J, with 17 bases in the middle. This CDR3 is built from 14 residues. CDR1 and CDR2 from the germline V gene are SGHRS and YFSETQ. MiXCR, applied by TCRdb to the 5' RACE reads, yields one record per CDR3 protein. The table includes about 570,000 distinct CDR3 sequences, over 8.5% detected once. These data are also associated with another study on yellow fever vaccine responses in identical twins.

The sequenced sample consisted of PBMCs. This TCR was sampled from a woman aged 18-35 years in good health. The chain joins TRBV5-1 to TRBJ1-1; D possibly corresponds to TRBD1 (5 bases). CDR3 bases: TGCGCCAGCAGCGCCTTTAGGGGAGGGGATGAAGCTTTCTTT. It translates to CASSAFRGGDEAFF.